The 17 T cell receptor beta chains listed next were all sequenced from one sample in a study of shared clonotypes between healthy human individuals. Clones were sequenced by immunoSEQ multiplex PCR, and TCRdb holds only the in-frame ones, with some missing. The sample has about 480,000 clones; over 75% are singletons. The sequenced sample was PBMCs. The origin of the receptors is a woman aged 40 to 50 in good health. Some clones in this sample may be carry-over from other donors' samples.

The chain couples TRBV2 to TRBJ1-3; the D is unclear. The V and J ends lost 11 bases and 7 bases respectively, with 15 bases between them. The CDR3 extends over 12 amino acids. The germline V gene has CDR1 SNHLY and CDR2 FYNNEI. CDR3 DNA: TGTGCCGGCGGTGTGGCGCGGAACACCATATATTTT. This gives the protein CAGGVARNTIYF. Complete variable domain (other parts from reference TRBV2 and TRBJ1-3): EPEVTQTPSHQVTQMGQEVILRCVPISNHLYFYWYRQILGQKVEFLVSFYNNEISEKSEIFDDQFSVERPDGSNFTLKIRSTKLEDSAMYFCAGGVARNTIYFGEGSWLTVV.

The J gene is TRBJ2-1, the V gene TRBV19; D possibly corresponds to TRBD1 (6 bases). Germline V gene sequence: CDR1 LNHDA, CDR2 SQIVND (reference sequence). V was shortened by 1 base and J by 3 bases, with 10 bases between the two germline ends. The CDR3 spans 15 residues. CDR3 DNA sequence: TGTGCCAGTAGTATAGCTGAGACAGGCTACAATGAGCAGTTCTTC. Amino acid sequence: CASSIAETGYNEQFF. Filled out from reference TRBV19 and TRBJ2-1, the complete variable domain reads DGGITQSPKYLFRKEGQNVTLSCEQNLNHDAMYWYRQDPGQGLRLIYYSQIVNDFQKGDIAEGYSVSREKKESFPLTVTSAQKNPTAFYLCASSIAETGYNEQFFGPGTRLTVL.

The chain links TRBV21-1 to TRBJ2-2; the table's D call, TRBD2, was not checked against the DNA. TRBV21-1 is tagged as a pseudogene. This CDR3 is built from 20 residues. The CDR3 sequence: CASSKARETSGKSKAGELFF. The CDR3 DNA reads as TGTGCCAGCAGCAAAGCGCGTGAGACTAGCGGGAAGAGTAAGGCCGGGGAGCTGTTTTTT.

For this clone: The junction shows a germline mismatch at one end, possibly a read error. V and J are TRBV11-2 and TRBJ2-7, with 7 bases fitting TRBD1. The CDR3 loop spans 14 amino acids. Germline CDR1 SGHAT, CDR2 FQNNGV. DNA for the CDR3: TGTGCCAGCAGCTTAGCGGGACAGACCTACCAGCAGTACTTC. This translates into CASSLAGQTYQQYF.

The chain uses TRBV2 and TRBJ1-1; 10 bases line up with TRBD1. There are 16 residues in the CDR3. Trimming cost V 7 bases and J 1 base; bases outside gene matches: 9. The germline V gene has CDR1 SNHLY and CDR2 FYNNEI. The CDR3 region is CASTSGTGAPNTEAFF. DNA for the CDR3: TGTGCCAGCACCTCCGGGACAGGGGCCCCGAACACTGAAGCTTTCTTT.

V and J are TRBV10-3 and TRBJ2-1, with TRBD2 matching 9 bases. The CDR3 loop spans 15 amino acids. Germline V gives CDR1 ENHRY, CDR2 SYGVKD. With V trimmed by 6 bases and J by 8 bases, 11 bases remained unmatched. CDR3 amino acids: CAISGTSSGFDEQFF. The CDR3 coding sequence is TGTGCCATCAGCGGGACTAGCTCCGGATTCGATGAGCAGTTCTTC.

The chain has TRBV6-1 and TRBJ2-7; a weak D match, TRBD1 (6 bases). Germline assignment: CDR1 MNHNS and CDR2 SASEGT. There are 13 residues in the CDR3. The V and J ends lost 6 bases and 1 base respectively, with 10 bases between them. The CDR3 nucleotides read TGTGCCAGCAGCCGGGACACGTCCTACGAGCAGTACTTC. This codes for CASSRDTSYEQYF.

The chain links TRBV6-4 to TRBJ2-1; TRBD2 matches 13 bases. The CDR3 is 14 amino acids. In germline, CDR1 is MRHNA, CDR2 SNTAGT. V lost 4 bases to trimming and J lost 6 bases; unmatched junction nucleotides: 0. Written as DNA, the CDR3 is TGTGCCAGCAGTGGGACTAGCGGGAGCAATGAGCAGTTCTTC. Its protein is CASSGTSGSNEQFF.

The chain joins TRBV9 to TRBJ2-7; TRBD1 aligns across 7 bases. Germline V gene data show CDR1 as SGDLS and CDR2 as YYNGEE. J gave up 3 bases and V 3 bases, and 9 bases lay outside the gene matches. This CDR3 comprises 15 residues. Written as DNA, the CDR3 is TGTGCCAGCAGCGAATCCGTCGGGACAGACTACGAGCAGTACTTC. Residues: CASSESVGTDYEQYF.

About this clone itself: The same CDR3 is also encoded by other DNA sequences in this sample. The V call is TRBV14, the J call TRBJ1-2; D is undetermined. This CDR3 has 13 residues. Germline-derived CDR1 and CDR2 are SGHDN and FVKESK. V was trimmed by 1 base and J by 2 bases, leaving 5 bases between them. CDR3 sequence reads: CASSQGANYGYTF. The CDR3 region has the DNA TGTGCCAGCAGCCAAGGAGCCAACTATGGCTACACCTTC.

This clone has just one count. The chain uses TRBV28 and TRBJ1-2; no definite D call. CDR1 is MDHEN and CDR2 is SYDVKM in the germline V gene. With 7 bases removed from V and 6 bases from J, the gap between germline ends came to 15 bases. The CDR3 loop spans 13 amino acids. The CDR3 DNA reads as TGTGCCAGCATCCCCGGTCGGGGAAATGGCTACACCTTC. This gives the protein CASIPGRGNGYTF.

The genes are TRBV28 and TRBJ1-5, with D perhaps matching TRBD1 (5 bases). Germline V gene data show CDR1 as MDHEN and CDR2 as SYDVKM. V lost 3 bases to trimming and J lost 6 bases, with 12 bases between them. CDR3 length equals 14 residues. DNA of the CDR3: TGTGCCAGCAGTTTCCCGGAGGGGACTCAGCCCCAGCATTTT. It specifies CASSFPEGTQPQHF.

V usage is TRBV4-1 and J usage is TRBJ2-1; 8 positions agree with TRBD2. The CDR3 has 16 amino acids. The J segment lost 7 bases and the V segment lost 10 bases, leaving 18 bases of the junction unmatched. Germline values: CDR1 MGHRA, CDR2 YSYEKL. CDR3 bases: TGCGCCACCGCCAGCGGGAGCGGGAATTCGGGTAATGAGCAGTTCTTC. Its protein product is CATASGSGNSGNEQFF.

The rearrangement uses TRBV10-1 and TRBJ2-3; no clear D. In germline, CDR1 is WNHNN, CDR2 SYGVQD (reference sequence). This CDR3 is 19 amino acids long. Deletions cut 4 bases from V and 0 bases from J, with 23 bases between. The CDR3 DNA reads TGCGCCAGCAGTGGATCGAGGATACGGTATGGGCTGAGCACAGATACGCAGTATTTT. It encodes CASSGSRIRYGLSTDTQYF.

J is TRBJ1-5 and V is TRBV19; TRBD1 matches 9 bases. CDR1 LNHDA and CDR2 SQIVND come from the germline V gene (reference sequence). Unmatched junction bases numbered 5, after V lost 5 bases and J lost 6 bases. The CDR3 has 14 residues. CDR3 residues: CASSAQGAAQPQHF. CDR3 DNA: TGTGCCAGTAGTGCACAGGGGGCGGCTCAGCCCCAGCATTTT.

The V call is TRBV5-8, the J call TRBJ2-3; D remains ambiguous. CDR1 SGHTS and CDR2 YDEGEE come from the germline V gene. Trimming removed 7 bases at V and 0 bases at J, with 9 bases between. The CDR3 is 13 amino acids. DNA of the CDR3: TGTGCCAGCCGAGCGCTTAGCACAGATACGCAGTATTTT. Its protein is CASRALSTDTQYF.

The CDR3 reads CASNKLTSGSGSQETQYF. The DNA for the CDR3 is TGCGCCAGCAACAAACTGACTAGCGGGAGTGGATCCCAAGAGACCCAGTACTTC. V gene TRBV5-1 combines with J gene TRBJ2-5; TRBD2 matches at 12 bases. The CDR3 loop spans 18 amino acids. Per the germline V gene, CDR1 is SGHRS and CDR2 is YFSETQ. With 6 bases clipped from V and 1 base from J, the junction kept 13 bases outside the gene matches.